This T cell receptor beta chain came from a study of identical twins. Study results and caveats: Within cord blood, abundant beta clonotypes carried fewer insertions, but memory repertoires showed no such trend.

Using its own MiXCR run on the 5' RACE reads, TCRdb lists one record per CDR3 protein. The profile shows about 900,000 distinct CDR3 sequences, about 12% of them singletons. This clonotype was seen at least ten times. Its matching antigen is unknown. Deletions cut 1 base from V and 0 bases from J, with 9 bases between. Germline CDR1 is LGHDT and CDR2 is YNNKEL (reference sequence). There are 15 residues in the CDR3. The same data also went into a second study, on yellow fever vaccine responses in identical twins.

The chain has TRBV3-1 and TRBJ1-1; no reliable D call. This clonotype was obtained from a woman aged 18-30 years in good health. Sequencing input: PBMCs. CDR3 loop: CASSQVARMNTEAFF. For the CDR3, the DNA is TGTGCCAGCAGCCAAGTGGCCCGCATGAACACTGAAGCTTTCTTT.